Described below is a single T cell receptor beta chain sequence and its context. As yet, its antigen is unknown. The sorted conventional CD4+ T cells were CD25-low and CD127-high, with genomic DNA sequenced. The method was immunoSEQ multiplex PCR; TCRdb's version includes in-frame clones alone and lacks a portion of them. This sample yields more than 10,000 clones, of which 93% are seen a single time; approximately 1% belongs to the top ten. This sample was included in a study of regulatory and conventional T cells in RAG deficiency. Regarding the study as a whole: Omenn syndrome and CID/AS patients had approximately 100-fold fewer unique Treg TCR beta sequences, versus approximately 9.8-fold elsewhere.

The V and J ends lost 5 bases and 6 bases respectively, with 14 bases between them. There are 14 residues in the CDR3. Germline V gives CDR1 SGHVS, CDR2 FQNEAQ. The sample was also reused in another study, on regulatory T cells. That work adds: Primers: 52 TRBV forward and 13 TRBJ reverse.

The genes are TRBV7-8 and TRBJ2-1, with a tentative D call TRBD2 (6 bases). Input material: CD4+ effector T cells sorted from blood. The origin of this receptor is a human donor in good health. The CDR3 bases are TGTGCCAGCAGCCGAATGCGGGGAATCAATGAGCAGTTCTTC. Protein sequence: CASSRMRGINEQFF. The full variable domain, rest sourced from reference TRBV7-8 and TRBJ2-1, is GAGVSQSPRYKVAKRGQDVALRCDPISGHVSLFWYQQALGQGPEFLTYFQNEAQLDKSGLPSDRFFAERPEGSVSTLKIQRTQQEDSAVYLCASSRMRGINEQFFGPGTRLTVL.